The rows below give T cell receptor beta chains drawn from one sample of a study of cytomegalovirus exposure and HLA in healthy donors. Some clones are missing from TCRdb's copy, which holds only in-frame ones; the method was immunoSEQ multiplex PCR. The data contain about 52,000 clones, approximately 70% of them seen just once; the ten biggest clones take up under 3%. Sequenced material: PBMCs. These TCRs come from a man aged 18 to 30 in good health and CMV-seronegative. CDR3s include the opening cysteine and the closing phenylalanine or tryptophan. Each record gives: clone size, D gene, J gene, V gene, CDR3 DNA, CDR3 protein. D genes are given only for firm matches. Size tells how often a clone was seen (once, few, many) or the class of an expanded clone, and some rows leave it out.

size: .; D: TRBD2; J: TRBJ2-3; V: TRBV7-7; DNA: TGTGCTAGCAGCTTAGGCCCGGAACTAGCGGGAGCCATAAATACGCAGTATTTT; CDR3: CASSLGPELAGAINTQYF
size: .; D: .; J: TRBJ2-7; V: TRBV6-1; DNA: TGTGCCAGCAGTGAAGCGGCCAGGATTTACGAGCAGTACTTC; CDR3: CASSEAARIYEQYF
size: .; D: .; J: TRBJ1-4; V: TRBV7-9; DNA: TGTGCCGCAGGGGAAGCAACTAATGAAAAACTGTTTTTT; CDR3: CAAGEATNEKLFF
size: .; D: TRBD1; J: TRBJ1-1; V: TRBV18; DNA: TGTGCCAGCTCACCGACGGACAGGGCCCTGAACACTGAAGCTTTCTTT; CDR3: CASSPTDRALNTEAFF
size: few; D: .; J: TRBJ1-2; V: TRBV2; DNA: TGTGCCACCTCGGCGGGCTTCAGTGGCTACACCTTC; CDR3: CATSAGFSGYTF
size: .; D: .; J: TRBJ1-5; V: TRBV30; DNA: TGTGCCTGGAGTCTCAAAGAGGTTTTGGGCAATCAGCCCCAGCATTTT; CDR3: CAWSLKEVLGNQPQHF
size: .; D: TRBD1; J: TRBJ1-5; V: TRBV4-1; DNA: TGCGCCAGCAGCCAAGTCTCGACAGGGGGGATACAGCCCCAGCATTTT; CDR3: CASSQVSTGGIQPQHF
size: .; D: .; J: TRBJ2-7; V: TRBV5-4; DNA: TGTGCCAGCAGCTTGAGGATGACTTCCTACGAGCAGTACTTC; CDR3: CASSLRMTSYEQYF
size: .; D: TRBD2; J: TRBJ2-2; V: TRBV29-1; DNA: TGCAGCGGGAGGGTAGCGGGAGGGCGGACCGGGGAGCTGTTTTTT; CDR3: CSGRVAGGRTGELFF
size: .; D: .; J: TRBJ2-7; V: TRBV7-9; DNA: TGTGCCAGCAGCTGGGCAGGGGATACCTACGAGCAGTACTTC; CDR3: CASSWAGDTYEQYF
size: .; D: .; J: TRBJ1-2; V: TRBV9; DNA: TGTGCCAGCAGTCATCCTCAGGGGTCTGGCTATGGCTACACCTTC; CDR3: CASSHPQGSGYGYTF
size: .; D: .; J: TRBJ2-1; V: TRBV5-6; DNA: TGTGCCAGCAGCTTGTACAGGGCGGAGGAGTTCTTC; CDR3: CASSLYRAEEFF
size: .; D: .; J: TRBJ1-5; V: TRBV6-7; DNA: TGTGCCAGCAGTTACCCCAGACAGGCGAACCAGCCCCAGCATTTT; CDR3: CASSYPRQANQPQHF
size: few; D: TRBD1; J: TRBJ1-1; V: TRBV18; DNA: TGTGCCAGCTCACCACCTGGGACAGGGGGAACTGAAGCTTTCTTT; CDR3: CASSPPGTGGTEAFF
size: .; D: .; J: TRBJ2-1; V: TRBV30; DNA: TGTGCCTGGTATGGAGCTTCCAATGAGCAGTTCTTC; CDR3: CAWYGASNEQFF